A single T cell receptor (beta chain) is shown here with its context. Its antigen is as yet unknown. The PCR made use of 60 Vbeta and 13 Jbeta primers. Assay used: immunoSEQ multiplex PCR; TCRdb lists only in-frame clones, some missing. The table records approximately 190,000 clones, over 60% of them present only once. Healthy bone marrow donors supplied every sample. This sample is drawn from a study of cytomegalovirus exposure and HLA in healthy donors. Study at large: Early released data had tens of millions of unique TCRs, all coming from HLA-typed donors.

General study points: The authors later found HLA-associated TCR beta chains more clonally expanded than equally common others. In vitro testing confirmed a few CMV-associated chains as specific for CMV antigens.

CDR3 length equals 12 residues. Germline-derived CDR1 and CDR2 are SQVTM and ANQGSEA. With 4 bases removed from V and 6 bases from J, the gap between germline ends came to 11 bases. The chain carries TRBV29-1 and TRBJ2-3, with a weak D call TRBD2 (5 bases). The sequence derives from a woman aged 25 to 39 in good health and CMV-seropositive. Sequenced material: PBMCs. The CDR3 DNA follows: TGCAGCGTTGGGCTGGGAGCGGATACGCAGTATTTT. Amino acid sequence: CSVGLGADTQYF.